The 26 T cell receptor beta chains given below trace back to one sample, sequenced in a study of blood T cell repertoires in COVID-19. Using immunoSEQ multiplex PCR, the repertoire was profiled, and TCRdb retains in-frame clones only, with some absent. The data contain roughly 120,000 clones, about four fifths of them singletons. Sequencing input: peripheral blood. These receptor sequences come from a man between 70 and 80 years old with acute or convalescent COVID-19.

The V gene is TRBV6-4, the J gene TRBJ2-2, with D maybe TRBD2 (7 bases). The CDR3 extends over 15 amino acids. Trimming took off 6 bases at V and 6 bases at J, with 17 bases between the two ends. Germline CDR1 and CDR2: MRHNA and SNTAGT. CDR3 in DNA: TGTGCCAGCAGCCCAGAGGGGGGGCCGCCCGGGGAGCTGTTTTTT. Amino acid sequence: CASSPEGGPPGELFF.

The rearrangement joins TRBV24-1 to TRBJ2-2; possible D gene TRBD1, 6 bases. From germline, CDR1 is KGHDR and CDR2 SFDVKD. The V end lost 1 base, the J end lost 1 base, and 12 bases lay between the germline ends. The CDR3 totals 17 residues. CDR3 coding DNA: TGTGCCACCAGTGATTTCTGGTCAGGGGAGAACACCGGGGAGCTGTTTTTT. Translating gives CATSDFWSGENTGELFF.

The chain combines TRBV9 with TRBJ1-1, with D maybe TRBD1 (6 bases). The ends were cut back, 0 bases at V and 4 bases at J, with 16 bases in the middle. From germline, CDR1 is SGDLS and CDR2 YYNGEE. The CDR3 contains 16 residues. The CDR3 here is CASSVGHRAAGTEAFF. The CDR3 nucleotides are TGTGCCAGCAGCGTAGGCCACAGGGCCGCCGGCACTGAAGCTTTCTTT.

The CDR3 reads CASTLGSTSSYEQYF. The CDR3, as DNA: TGTGCCAGCACCCTTGGTAGCACAAGCTCCTACGAGCAGTACTTC. This chain joins TRBV7-9 and TRBJ2-7; D ambiguous. This CDR3 is built from 15 residues. Trimming shortened V by 7 bases and J by 0 bases, and 16 bases separated the two germline ends. Per the germline V gene, CDR1 is SEHNR and CDR2 is FQNEAQ (reference sequence).

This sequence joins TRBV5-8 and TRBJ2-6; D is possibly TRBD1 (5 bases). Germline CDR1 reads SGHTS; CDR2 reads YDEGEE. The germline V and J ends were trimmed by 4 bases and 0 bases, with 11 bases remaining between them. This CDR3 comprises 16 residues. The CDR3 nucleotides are TGTGCCAGCAGCCCCACAGGCGGCTCTGGGGCCAACGTCCTGACTTTC. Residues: CASSPTGGSGANVLTF. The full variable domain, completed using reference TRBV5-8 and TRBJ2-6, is EAGVTQSPTHLIKTRGQQATLRCSPISGHTSVYWYQQALGLGLQFLLWYDEGEERNRGNFPPRFSGRQFPNYSSELNVNALELEDSALYLCASSPTGGSGANVLTFGAGSRLTVL.

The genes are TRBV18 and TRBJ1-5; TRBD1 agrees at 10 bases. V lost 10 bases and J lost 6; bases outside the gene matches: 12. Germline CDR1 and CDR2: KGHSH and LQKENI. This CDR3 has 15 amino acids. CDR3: CATQRETGGGQPQHF. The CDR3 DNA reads TGTGCCACCCAAAGGGAGACAGGGGGCGGTCAGCCCCAGCATTTT. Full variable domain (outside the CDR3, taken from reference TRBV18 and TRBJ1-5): NAGVMQNPRHLVRRRGQEARLRCSPMKGHSHVYWYRQLPEEGLKFMVYLQKENIIDESGMPKERFSAEFPKEGPSILRIQQVVRGDSAAYFCATQRETGGGQPQHFGDGTRLSIL.

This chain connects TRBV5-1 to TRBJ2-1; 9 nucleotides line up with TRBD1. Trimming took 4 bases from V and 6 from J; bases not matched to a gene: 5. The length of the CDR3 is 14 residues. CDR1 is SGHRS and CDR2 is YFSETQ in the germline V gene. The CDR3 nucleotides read TGCGCCAGCAGCAGGGGACAGGGCATCAATGAGCAGTTCTTC. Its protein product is CASSRGQGINEQFF.

Written as DNA, the CDR3 is TGTGCCAGCAGCAGGGACAGGGCGGCTGGAAACACCATATATTTT. Amino acids: CASSRDRAAGNTIYF. The V gene is TRBV7-2, the J gene TRBJ1-3, with 9 bases aligning to TRBD1. The CDR3 totals 15 residues. The trim removed 5 bases at V and 2 bases at J, leaving 4 bases unmatched. The germline CDR1 and CDR2 sequences are SGHTA and FQGNSA.

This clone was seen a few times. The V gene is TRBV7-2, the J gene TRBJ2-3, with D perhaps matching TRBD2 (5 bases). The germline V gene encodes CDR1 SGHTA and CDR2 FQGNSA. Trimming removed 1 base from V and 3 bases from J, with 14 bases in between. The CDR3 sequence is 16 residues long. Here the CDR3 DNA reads TGTGCCAGCAGCTTAGGGACTGGCATGGGGACAGATACGCAGTATTTT. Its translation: CASSLGTGMGTDTQYF.

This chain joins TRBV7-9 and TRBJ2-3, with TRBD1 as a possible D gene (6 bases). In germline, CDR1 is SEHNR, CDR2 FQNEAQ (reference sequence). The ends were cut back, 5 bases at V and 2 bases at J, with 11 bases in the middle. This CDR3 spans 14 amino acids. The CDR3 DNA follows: TGTGCCAGCAGCGAAGGGACAAACACAGATACGCAGTATTTT. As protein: CASSEGTNTDTQYF.

This CDR3 reads CASSLGGALNTEAFF. In nucleotides, the CDR3 is TGCGCCAGCAGCTTGGGTGGGGCATTGAACACTGAAGCTTTCTTT. This chain links TRBV5-1 with TRBJ1-1, with a weak D call TRBD1 (5 bases). From germline, CDR1 is SGHRS and CDR2 YFSETQ. This CDR3 is 15 amino acids long. The V and J ends lost 0 bases and 0 bases respectively, with 9 bases between them.

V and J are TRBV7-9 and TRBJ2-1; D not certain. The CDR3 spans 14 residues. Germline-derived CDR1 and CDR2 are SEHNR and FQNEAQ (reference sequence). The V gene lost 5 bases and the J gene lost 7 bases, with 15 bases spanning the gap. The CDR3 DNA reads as TGTGCCAGCAGCCCCTCCCGGAGAGGAAATGAGCAGTTCTTC. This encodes CASSPSRRGNEQFF.

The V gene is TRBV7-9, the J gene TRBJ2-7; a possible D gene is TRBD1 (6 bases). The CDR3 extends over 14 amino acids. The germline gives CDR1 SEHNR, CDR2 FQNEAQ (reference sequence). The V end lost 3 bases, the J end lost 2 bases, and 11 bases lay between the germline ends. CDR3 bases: TGTGCCAGCAGCTTCCCAGGGGCAACCTACGAGCAGTACTTC. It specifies CASSFPGATYEQYF. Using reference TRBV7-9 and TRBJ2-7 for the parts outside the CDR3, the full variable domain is DTGVSQNPRHKITKRGQNVTFRCDPISEHNRLYWYRQTLGQGPEFLTYFQNEAQLEKSRLLSDRFSAERPKGSFSTLEIQRTEQGDSAMYLCASSFPGATYEQYFGPGTRLTVT.

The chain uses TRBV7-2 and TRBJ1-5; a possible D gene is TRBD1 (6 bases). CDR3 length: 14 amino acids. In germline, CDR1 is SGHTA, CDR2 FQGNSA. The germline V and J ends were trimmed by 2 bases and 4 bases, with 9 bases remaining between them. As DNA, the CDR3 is TGTGCCAGCAGCTTATGGGACAATAATCAGCCCCAGCATTTT. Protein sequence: CASSLWDNNQPQHF. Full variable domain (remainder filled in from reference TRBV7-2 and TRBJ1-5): GAGVSQSPSNKVTEKGKDVELRCDPISGHTALYWYRQSLGQGLEFLIYFQGNSAPDKSGLPSDRFSAERTGGSVSTLTIQRTQQEDSAVYLCASSLWDNNQPQHFGDGTRLSIL.

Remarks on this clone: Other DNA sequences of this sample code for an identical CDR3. The CDR3 loop is CASSLDRNTEAFF. The DNA of the CDR3 is TGTGCCAGCAGCTTAGACAGGAACACTGAAGCTTTCTTT. This chain uses TRBV7-7 with TRBJ1-1; D uncertain. In germline, CDR1 is SSHAT, CDR2 FNYEAQ (reference sequence). V dropped 1 base and J dropped 1 base, with 4 bases sitting between them. The CDR3 is 13 amino acids.

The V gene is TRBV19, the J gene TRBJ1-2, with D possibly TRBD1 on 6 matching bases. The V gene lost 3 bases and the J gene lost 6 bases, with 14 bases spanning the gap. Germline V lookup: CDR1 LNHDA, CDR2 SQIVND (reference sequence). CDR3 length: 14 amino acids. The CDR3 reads CASSILQGLDGYTF. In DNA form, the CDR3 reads TGTGCCAGTAGTATCTTGCAGGGGTTGGATGGCTACACCTTC.

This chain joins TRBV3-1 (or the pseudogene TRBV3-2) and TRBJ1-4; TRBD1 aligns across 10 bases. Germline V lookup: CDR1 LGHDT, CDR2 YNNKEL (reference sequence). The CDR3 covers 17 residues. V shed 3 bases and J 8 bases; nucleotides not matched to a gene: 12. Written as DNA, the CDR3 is TGTGCCAGCAGCCACCGGGACAGGGGAAGGAGGGGCGAAAAACTGTTTTTT. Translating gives CASSHRDRGRRGEKLFF.

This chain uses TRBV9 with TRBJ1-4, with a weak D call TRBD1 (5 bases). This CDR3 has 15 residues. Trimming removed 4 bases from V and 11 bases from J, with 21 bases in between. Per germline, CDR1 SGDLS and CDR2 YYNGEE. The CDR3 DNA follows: TGTGCCAGCAGCCCCCAACAGCCGGGCGGGGGGAAACTGTTTTTT. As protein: CASSPQQPGGGKLFF.

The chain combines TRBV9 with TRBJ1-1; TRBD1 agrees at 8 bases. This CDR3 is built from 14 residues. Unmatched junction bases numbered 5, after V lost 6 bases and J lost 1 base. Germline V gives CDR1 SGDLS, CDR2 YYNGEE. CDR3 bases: TGTGCCAGCATCTTCGGACAGGGGAACACTGAAGCTTTCTTT. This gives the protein CASIFGQGNTEAFF.

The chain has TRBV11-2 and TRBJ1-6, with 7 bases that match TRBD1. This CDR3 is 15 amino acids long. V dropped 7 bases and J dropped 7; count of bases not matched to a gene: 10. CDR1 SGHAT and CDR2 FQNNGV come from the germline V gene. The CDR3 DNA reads TGTGCCAGCACCCCGTTAAGGGGGCGAAATTCACCCCTCCACTTT. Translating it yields CASTPLRGRNSPLHF. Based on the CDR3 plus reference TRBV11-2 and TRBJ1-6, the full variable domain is EAGVAQSPRYKIIEKRQSVAFWCNPISGHATLYWYQQILGQGPKLLIQFQNNGVVDDSQLPKDRFSAERLKGVDSTLKIQPAKLEDSAVYLCASTPLRGRNSPLHFGNGTRLTVT.

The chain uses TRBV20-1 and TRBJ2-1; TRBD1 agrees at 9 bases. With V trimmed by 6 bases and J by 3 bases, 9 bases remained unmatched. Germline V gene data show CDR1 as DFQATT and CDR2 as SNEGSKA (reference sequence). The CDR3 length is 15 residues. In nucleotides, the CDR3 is TGCAGTGCCAGTATGGGACAGGGAAACTACAATGAGCAGTTCTTC. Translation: CSASMGQGNYNEQFF.

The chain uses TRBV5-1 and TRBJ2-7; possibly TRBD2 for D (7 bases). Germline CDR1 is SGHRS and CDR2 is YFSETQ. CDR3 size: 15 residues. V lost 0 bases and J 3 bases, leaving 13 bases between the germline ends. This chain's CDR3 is CASSLVRGASYEQYF. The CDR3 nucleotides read TGCGCCAGCAGCTTGGTACGGGGGGCGAGCTACGAGCAGTACTTC. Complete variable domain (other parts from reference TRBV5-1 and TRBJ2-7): KAGVTQTPRYLIKTRGQQVTLSCSPISGHRSVSWYQQTPGQGLQFLFEYFSETQRNKGNFPGRFSGRQFSNSRSEMNVSTLELGDSALYLCASSLVRGASYEQYFGPGTRLTVT.

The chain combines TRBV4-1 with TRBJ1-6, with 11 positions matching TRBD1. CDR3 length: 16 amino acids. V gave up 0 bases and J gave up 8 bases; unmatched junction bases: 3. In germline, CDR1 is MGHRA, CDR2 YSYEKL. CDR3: CASSQEDRGLYSPLHF. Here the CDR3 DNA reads TGCGCCAGCAGCCAAGAGGACAGGGGGCTGTATTCACCCCTCCACTTT.

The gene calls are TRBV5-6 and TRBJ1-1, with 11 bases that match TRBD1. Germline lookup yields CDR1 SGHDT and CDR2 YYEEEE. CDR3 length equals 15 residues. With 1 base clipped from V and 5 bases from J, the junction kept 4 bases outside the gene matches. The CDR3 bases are TGTGCCAGCAGCTTGCTGGACAGGGGGCGGACTGAAGCTTTCTTT. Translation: CASSLLDRGRTEAFF.

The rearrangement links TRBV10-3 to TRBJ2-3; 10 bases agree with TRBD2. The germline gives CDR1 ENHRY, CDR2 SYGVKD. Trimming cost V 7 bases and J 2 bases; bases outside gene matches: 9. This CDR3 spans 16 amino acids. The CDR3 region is CAIKAPSGGHTDTQYF. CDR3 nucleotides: TGTGCCATCAAGGCCCCTAGCGGGGGTCACACAGATACGCAGTATTTT.

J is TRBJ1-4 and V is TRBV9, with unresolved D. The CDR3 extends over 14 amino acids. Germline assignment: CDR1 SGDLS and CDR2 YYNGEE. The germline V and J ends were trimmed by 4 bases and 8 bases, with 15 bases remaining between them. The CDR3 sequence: CASSPTRAGEKLFF. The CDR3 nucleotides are TGTGCCAGCAGCCCGACCCGAGCGGGCGAAAAACTGTTTTTT. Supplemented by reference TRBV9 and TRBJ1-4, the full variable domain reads DSGVTQTPKHLITATGQRVTLRCSPRSGDLSVYWYQQSLDQGLQFLIQYYNGEERAKGNILERFSAQQFPDLHSELNLSSLELGDSALYFCASSPTRAGEKLFFGSGTQLSVL.